This T cell receptor (beta chain) was sequenced for a study of cytomegalovirus exposure and HLA in healthy donors. Study as a whole: When 350 to 500 donors were genotyped, approximately 81% of them were found to fall in the Caucasian-associated ancestry cluster. Points from the study as a whole: The study put some 150 TCR beta chains on its list as cytomegalovirus-associated. Later, TCR association rates were found to vary by HLA locus, highest for DRB1 and lowest for HLA-C.

Germline V gene data show CDR1 as MNHEY and CDR2 as SMNVEV (reference sequence). The CDR3 sequence is 13 residues long. V shed 5 bases and J shed 0 bases, with 8 bases lying between them. Note on this clone: Its cognate antigen is unknown.

It was with 60 Vbeta and 13 Jbeta primers that the PCR ran. The repertoire was sequenced with immunoSEQ multiplex PCR; TCRdb's copy has only in-frame clones and lacks some. This table has about 110,000 clones, 60% to 80% appearing once. The rearrangement links TRBV27 to TRBJ2-7, with a possible D match to TRBD2 (6 bases). The receptor was isolated from a man between 18 and 35 years old in good health and CMV-seropositive. Sequences were obtained from PBMCs. This CDR3 reads CASSHGGSYEQYF. Written as DNA, the CDR3 is TGTGCCAGCAGTCACGGGGGCTCCTACGAGCAGTACTTC.